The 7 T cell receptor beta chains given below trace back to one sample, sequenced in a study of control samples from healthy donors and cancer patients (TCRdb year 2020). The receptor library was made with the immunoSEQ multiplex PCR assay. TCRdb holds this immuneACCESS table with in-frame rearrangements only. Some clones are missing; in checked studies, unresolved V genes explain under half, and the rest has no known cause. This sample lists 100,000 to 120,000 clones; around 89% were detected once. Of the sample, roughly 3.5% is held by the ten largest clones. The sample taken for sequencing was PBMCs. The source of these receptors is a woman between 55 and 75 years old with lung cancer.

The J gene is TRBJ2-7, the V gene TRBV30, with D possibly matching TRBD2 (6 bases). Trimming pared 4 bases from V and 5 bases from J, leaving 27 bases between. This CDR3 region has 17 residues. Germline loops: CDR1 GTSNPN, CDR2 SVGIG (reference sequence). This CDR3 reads CAWTRPWGTEVSDEQYF. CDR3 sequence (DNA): TGTGCCTGGACGAGGCCCTGGGGGACTGAGGTCTCGGACGAGCAGTACTTC.

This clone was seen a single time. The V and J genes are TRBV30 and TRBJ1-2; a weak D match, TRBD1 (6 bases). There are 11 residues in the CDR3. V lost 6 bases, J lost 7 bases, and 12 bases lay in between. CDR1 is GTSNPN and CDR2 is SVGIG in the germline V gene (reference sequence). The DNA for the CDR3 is TGTGCCTGCGAAGGGGGAAGTGGCTACACCTTC. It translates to CACEGGSGYTF.

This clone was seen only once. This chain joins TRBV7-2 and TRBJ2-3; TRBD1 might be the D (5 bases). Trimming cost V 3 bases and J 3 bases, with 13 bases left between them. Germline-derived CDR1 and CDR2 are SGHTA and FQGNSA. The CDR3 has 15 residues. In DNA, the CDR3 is TGTGCCAGCAGCTTGGGCAGGGTAGATACAGATACGCAGTATTTT. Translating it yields CASSLGRVDTDTQYF.

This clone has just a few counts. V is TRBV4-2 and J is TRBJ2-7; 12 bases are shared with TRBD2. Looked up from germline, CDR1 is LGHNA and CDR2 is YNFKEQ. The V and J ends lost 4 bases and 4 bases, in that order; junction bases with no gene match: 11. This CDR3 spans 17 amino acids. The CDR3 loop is CASSLSASLAGGYEQYF. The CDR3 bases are TGTGCCAGCAGCCTTTCAGCCTCACTAGCGGGGGGTTACGAGCAGTACTTC.

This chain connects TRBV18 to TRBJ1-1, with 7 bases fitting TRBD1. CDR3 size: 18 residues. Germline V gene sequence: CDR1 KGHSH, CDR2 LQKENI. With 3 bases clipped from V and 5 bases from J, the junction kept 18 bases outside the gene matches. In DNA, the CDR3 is TGTGCCAGCTCACCCTCAAACCATAGGGGGCGTTTGTGGACTGAAGCTTTCTTT. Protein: CASSPSNHRGRLWTEAFF.

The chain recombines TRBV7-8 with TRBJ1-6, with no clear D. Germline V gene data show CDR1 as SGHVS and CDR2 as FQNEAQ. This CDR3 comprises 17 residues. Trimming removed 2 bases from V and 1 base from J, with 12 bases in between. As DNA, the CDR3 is TGTGCCAGCAGCTTATCGAACAGCAATTCCTATAATTCACCCCTCCACTTT. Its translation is CASSLSNSNSYNSPLHF.

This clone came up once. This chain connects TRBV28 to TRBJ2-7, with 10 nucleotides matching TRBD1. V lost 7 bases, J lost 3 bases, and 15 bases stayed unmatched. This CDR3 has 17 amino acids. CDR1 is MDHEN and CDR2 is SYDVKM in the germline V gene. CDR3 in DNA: TGTGCCAGCACCTCGGGACAGGGGACCCAGTCTGGCTACGAGCAGTACTTC. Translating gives CASTSGQGTQSGYEQYF.